This TCR beta chain was identified during a study of cytomegalovirus exposure and HLA in healthy donors. The CDR3 sequence is 15 residues long. CDR1 SGHTA and CDR2 FQGNSA come from the germline V gene. Trimming cost V 3 bases and J 6 bases; bases outside gene matches: 11. In the PCR, 60 Vbeta and 13 Jbeta primers were used. The method was immunoSEQ multiplex PCR; TCRdb's version includes in-frame clones alone and lacks a portion of them. Of tens of thousands of clones listed, about 80% are singletons. This clone has a single count. The antigen remains undetermined. The same CDR3 also results from other DNA sequences found in this sample. General study points: Among CMV-associated TCR beta chains, most appeared HLA-restricted in a later analysis.

The TCR was taken from a male donor in good health and CMV-seronegative. V usage is TRBV7-2 and J usage is TRBJ2-7; 7 bases agree with TRBD1. Sequenced: PBMCs. The CDR3, as DNA: TGTGCCAGCAGCTTGGAAGGGGCACAGGGGCTCGAGCAGTACTTC. Encoded protein: CASSLEGAQGLEQYF.